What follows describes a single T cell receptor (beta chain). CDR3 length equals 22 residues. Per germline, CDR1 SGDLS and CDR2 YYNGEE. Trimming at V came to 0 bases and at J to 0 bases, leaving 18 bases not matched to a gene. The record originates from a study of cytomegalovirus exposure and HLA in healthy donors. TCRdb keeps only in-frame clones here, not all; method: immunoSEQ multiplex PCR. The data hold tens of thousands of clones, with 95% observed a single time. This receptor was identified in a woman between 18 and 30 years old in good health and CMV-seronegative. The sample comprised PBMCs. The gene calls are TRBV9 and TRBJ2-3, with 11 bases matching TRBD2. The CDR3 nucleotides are TGTGCCAGCAGCGTAGCCCCGGTAGAGTCTAGCGGGAGGACTTCAAGCACAGATACGCAGTATTTT. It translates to CASSVAPVESSGRTSSTDTQYF.